This is a list of T cell receptor beta chains from one sample in a study of blood T cell repertoires in COVID-19. TCRdb keeps only in-frame clones here, not all; method: immunoSEQ multiplex PCR. The sample records 120,000 to 150,000 clones, just under 85% being singletons. Input material: PBMCs or T cells enriched from blood (not recorded which). The receptors were gathered from a woman between 45 and 65 years old with acute COVID-19. CDR3s include the opening cysteine and the closing phenylalanine or tryptophan. Fields, in order: D gene, clone size, V gene, J gene, CDR3 DNA, CDR3 protein. D genes are given only for firm matches. Clone size is stated in some rows and not others, as once, few, many or a class when expanded.

d_gene: -
abundance: -
v_gene: TRBV28
j_gene: TRBJ1-2
CDR3nt: TGTGCCAGCTCCGAAACGCAGGGCTCAACTAACTATGGCTACACCTTC
CDR3aa: CASSETQGSTNYGYTF

d_gene: TRBD1
abundance: -
v_gene: TRBV5-1
j_gene: TRBJ2-3
CDR3nt: TGCGCCAGCAGCTTCACAGGGGGCGCGCAGACAGATACGCAGTATTTT
CDR3aa: CASSFTGGAQTDTQYF

d_gene: -
abundance: few
v_gene: TRBV4-3
j_gene: TRBJ1-5
CDR3nt: TGCGCCAGCAGCCAACGACAGGCCCAGCCCCAGCATTTT
CDR3aa: CASSQRQAQPQHF

d_gene: -
abundance: -
v_gene: TRBV6-1
j_gene: TRBJ2-7
CDR3nt: TGTGCCAGCAGTGACGTTCCAGCGACCTACGAGCAGTACTTC
CDR3aa: CASSDVPATYEQYF

d_gene: -
abundance: -
v_gene: TRBV2
j_gene: TRBJ2-2
CDR3nt: TGTGCCAGCAGAGATAGCCCCCGTTCCGGGGAGCTGTTTTTT
CDR3aa: CASRDSPRSGELFF

d_gene: TRBD1
abundance: -
v_gene: TRBV28
j_gene: TRBJ1-1
CDR3nt: TGTGCCAGCCCGCCCGGGGACAGGGCCTCTAGGGGTGAAGCTTTCTTT
CDR3aa: CASPPGDRASRGEAFF

d_gene: -
abundance: -
v_gene: TRBV3-1/TRBV3-2
j_gene: TRBJ1-3
CDR3nt: TGTGCCAGCAGCCAAGATAGGGGGTTAGGCCGCTCGGGAAACACCATATATTTT
CDR3aa: CASSQDRGLGRSGNTIYF

d_gene: -
abundance: once
v_gene: TRBV11-3
j_gene: TRBJ1-1
CDR3nt: TGTGCCAGCAGCTTAGTATTTGGCCAGGCGGGCACTGAAGCTTTCTTT
CDR3aa: CASSLVFGQAGTEAFF

d_gene: -
abundance: -
v_gene: TRBV27
j_gene: TRBJ2-3
CDR3nt: TGTGCCAGCAGCCTACGGACAGACCCAGATACGCAGTATTTT
CDR3aa: CASSLRTDPDTQYF

d_gene: -
abundance: -
v_gene: TRBV21-1
j_gene: TRBJ2-3
CDR3nt: TGTGCCAGCAGCAGAAACGACACCACTAGCACAGATACGCAGTATTTT
CDR3aa: CASSRNDTTSTDTQYF

d_gene: TRBD1
abundance: -
v_gene: TRBV5-1
j_gene: TRBJ1-4
CDR3nt: TGCGCCAGCAGCTTGCAGGGACAGGGTAATGAAAAACTGTTTTTT
CDR3aa: CASSLQGQGNEKLFF

d_gene: TRBD1
abundance: few
v_gene: TRBV11-2
j_gene: TRBJ2-2
CDR3nt: TGTGCCAGCAGCTTCGGAACAGGGGGAAACACCGGGGAGCTGTTTTTT
CDR3aa: CASSFGTGGNTGELFF

d_gene: -
abundance: -
v_gene: TRBV29-1
j_gene: TRBJ2-1
CDR3nt: TGCAGCGCCGCCCCACAGGGCCCCCAGAATGAGCAGTTCTTC
CDR3aa: CSAAPQGPQNEQFF

d_gene: -
abundance: -
v_gene: TRBV3-1/TRBV3-2
j_gene: TRBJ1-1
CDR3nt: TGTGCCAGCAGCCAAGAGGGGCTTGTGGAACAAGCTTTCTTT
CDR3aa: CASSQEGLVEQAFF

d_gene: -
abundance: -
v_gene: TRBV19
j_gene: TRBJ2-5
CDR3nt: TGTGCCAGTAGGTCCCCGGGTGGGACCCAGTACTTC
CDR3aa: CASRSPGGTQYF

d_gene: TRBD2
abundance: once
v_gene: TRBV7-2
j_gene: TRBJ2-7
CDR3nt: TGTGCCAGCAGCCCGGGGACTAGCGGGAGCCTCTACGAGCAGTACTTC
CDR3aa: CASSPGTSGSLYEQYF

d_gene: -
abundance: -
v_gene: TRBV5-1
j_gene: TRBJ2-7
CDR3nt: TGCGCCAGCAGCTTCGGAATAGCCTACTACGAGCAGTACTTC
CDR3aa: CASSFGIAYYEQYF

d_gene: -
abundance: -
v_gene: TRBV7-9
j_gene: TRBJ2-1
CDR3nt: TGTGCCAGCAGCCCTCGGGACTCCCCTTACAATGAGCAGTTCTTC
CDR3aa: CASSPRDSPYNEQFF

d_gene: -
abundance: -
v_gene: TRBV21-1
j_gene: TRBJ2-2
CDR3nt: TGTGCCAGCAGCAAAGCACTAGCGTCCTGGAACACCGGGGAGCTGTTTTTT
CDR3aa: CASSKALASWNTGELFF

d_gene: -
abundance: -
v_gene: TRBV7-2
j_gene: TRBJ1-2
CDR3nt: TGTGCCAGCAGCCCCAACGCGGGGGCGTTGGGGGGCTACACCTTC
CDR3aa: CASSPNAGALGGYTF

d_gene: TRBD2
abundance: -
v_gene: TRBV19
j_gene: TRBJ2-1
CDR3nt: TGTGCCAGTAGGCCCAGCGGGAGTCGGGATGAGCAGTTCTTC
CDR3aa: CASRPSGSRDEQFF

d_gene: -
abundance: few
v_gene: TRBV4-1
j_gene: TRBJ2-5
CDR3nt: TGCGCCAGCAGCCCGTCGGGGATAGAGACCCAGTACTTC
CDR3aa: CASSPSGIETQYF

d_gene: -
abundance: -
v_gene: TRBV6-1
j_gene: TRBJ1-4
CDR3nt: TGTGCCAGCAGTGAAGGGAGGGGCAGGGTCAATGAAAAACTGTTTTTT
CDR3aa: CASSEGRGRVNEKLFF

d_gene: TRBD1
abundance: -
v_gene: TRBV19
j_gene: TRBJ2-6
CDR3nt: TGTGCCAGTACTTTATACTCCACAGGGGCTGGGGCCAACGTCCTGACTTTC
CDR3aa: CASTLYSTGAGANVLTF

d_gene: -
abundance: -
v_gene: TRBV6-5
j_gene: TRBJ1-3
CDR3nt: TGTGCCAGCTGGGCTCGGTCCTCTGGAAACACCATATATTTT
CDR3aa: CASWARSSGNTIYF

d_gene: TRBD2
abundance: -
v_gene: TRBV11-2
j_gene: TRBJ2-1
CDR3nt: TGTGCCAGCAGCTGGACTAGCGACAATGAGCAGTTCTTC
CDR3aa: CASSWTSDNEQFF

d_gene: TRBD2
abundance: -
v_gene: TRBV10-3
j_gene: TRBJ2-7
CDR3nt: TGTGCCATCAGTACCGGGACTAGCGATTCCTACGAGCAGTACTTC
CDR3aa: CAISTGTSDSYEQYF

d_gene: TRBD1
abundance: few
v_gene: TRBV19
j_gene: TRBJ1-2
CDR3nt: TGTGCCAGTAGTATAGACGGGCCAGGGGGCGTGTATGGCTACACCTTC
CDR3aa: CASSIDGPGGVYGYTF

d_gene: TRBD1
abundance: -
v_gene: TRBV7-9
j_gene: TRBJ1-2
CDR3nt: TGTGCCAGCAGCTTAAGGGACAGGGACTACAACTATGGCTACACCTTT
CDR3aa: CASSLRDRDYNYGYTF

d_gene: TRBD2
abundance: -
v_gene: TRBV24-1
j_gene: TRBJ2-1
CDR3nt: TGTGCCACCAGTGCCTCCGGACTAGCGGGAGGGCGTGAGCAGTTCTTC
CDR3aa: CATSASGLAGGREQFF

d_gene: -
abundance: once
v_gene: TRBV7-9
j_gene: TRBJ2-1
CDR3nt: TGTGCCAGCAGCCAGAGGACAGGGATCGTGCGGGAGGGCCTCAATGAGCAGTTCTTC
CDR3aa: CASSQRTGIVREGLNEQFF

d_gene: -
abundance: -
v_gene: TRBV4-1
j_gene: TRBJ2-7
CDR3nt: TGCGCCAGCAGCCTTCCCGGCTACGAGCAGTACTTC
CDR3aa: CASSLPGYEQYF

d_gene: -
abundance: -
v_gene: TRBV9
j_gene: TRBJ2-1
CDR3nt: TGTGCCAGCAGTTTCGGGGACTCCTACAATGAGCAGTTCTTC
CDR3aa: CASSFGDSYNEQFF

d_gene: TRBD1
abundance: once
v_gene: TRBV27
j_gene: TRBJ1-2
CDR3nt: TGTGCCAGCGGGACAGTAGCTGACTATGGCTACACCTTC
CDR3aa: CASGTVADYGYTF

d_gene: TRBD1
abundance: -
v_gene: TRBV19
j_gene: TRBJ2-7
CDR3nt: TGTGCCAGTAGTAGGGACAGGGATTTCTACGAGCAGTACTTC
CDR3aa: CASSRDRDFYEQYF

d_gene: TRBD1
abundance: -
v_gene: TRBV6-5
j_gene: TRBJ2-5
CDR3nt: TGTGCCAGCAGGAGGGGGCAGGGAGAGACCCAGTACTTC
CDR3aa: CASRRGQGETQYF

d_gene: TRBD1
abundance: -
v_gene: TRBV15
j_gene: TRBJ2-7
CDR3nt: TGTGCCACCAGCAGAGCAGGGGGAGAGCAGTACTTC
CDR3aa: CATSRAGGEQYF

d_gene: -
abundance: -
v_gene: TRBV10-1
j_gene: TRBJ2-7
CDR3nt: TGCGCCAGCAGTGGCCGGGATCCAGCTAGGGCTTACTACGAGCAGTACTTC
CDR3aa: CASSGRDPARAYYEQYF

d_gene: TRBD2
abundance: -
v_gene: TRBV7-6
j_gene: TRBJ2-3
CDR3nt: TGTGCCAGCAGCTACTTAGCGGGCGCCACAGATACGCAGTATTTT
CDR3aa: CASSYLAGATDTQYF

d_gene: TRBD2
abundance: -
v_gene: TRBV7-8
j_gene: TRBJ2-1
CDR3nt: TGTGCCAGCAGCTTGCCGGGACTAGCGGGAGAAGGTGAGCAGTTCTTC
CDR3aa: CASSLPGLAGEGEQFF

d_gene: -
abundance: -
v_gene: TRBV4-2
j_gene: TRBJ1-2
CDR3nt: TGTGCCAGCAGCCAAGATAGTAGTGGCTACACCTTC
CDR3aa: CASSQDSSGYTF

d_gene: TRBD1
abundance: -
v_gene: TRBV10-3
j_gene: TRBJ1-2
CDR3nt: TGTGCCATCAGTGAGTCGCTGGGCAGGGGGGGCTACACCTTC
CDR3aa: CAISESLGRGGYTF

d_gene: TRBD1
abundance: -
v_gene: TRBV5-5
j_gene: TRBJ2-6
CDR3nt: TGTGCCAGCAGCCGTAGCCCGACAGGGGGGAAGGCCAACGTCCTGACTTTC
CDR3aa: CASSRSPTGGKANVLTF

d_gene: -
abundance: -
v_gene: TRBV11-2
j_gene: TRBJ1-1
CDR3nt: TGTGCCAGCAGCTCCCTCTCAGGGTTCGCTGAAGCTTTCTTT
CDR3aa: CASSSLSGFAEAFF

d_gene: -
abundance: -
v_gene: TRBV3-1/TRBV3-2
j_gene: TRBJ2-3
CDR3nt: TGTGCCAGCAGCTACACAGGGGGGGCCCCAGATACGCAGTATTTT
CDR3aa: CASSYTGGAPDTQYF

d_gene: -
abundance: -
v_gene: TRBV14
j_gene: TRBJ2-7
CDR3nt: TGTGCCAGCAGCCACGTACCGGGGGAGCAGTACTTC
CDR3aa: CASSHVPGEQYF

d_gene: -
abundance: few
v_gene: TRBV19
j_gene: TRBJ2-1
CDR3nt: TGTGCCAGTAGTACTCAACAGGGTAATGAGCAGTTCTTC
CDR3aa: CASSTQQGNEQFF

d_gene: -
abundance: -
v_gene: TRBV7-3
j_gene: TRBJ2-2
CDR3nt: TGTGCCAGCACGATACTAGGGGGCGGGGAGCTGTTTTTT
CDR3aa: CASTILGGGELFF

d_gene: TRBD2
abundance: -
v_gene: TRBV27
j_gene: TRBJ2-1
CDR3nt: TGTGCCAGCAGTCTTATAGCGGGGGGCTACAATGAGCAGTTCTTC
CDR3aa: CASSLIAGGYNEQFF

d_gene: -
abundance: -
v_gene: TRBV29-1
j_gene: TRBJ2-7
CDR3nt: TGCAGCGTTGAAGGGACTGCCTACGAGCAGTACTTC
CDR3aa: CSVEGTAYEQYF

d_gene: TRBD1
abundance: -
v_gene: TRBV11-1
j_gene: TRBJ1-2
CDR3nt: TGTGCCAGCAGCCAGGGGGCCCATGGCTACACCTTC
CDR3aa: CASSQGAHGYTF

d_gene: TRBD1
abundance: -
v_gene: TRBV5-4
j_gene: TRBJ2-1
CDR3nt: TGTGCCAGCAGCCACAGGGGGAGCGGAAACTACAATGAGCAGTTCTTC
CDR3aa: CASSHRGSGNYNEQFF